This T cell receptor (beta chain) emerged from a study of blood T cell repertoires in COVID-19. Background on the study: There were acute and convalescent COVID-19 samples, and they came from the United States, Italy and Spain.

Profiled with immunoSEQ multiplex PCR; TCRdb holds only in-frame clones, not every one. Of over 120,000 clones listed, under 90% were seen once; the top ten hold around 3.8%. The CDR3 is 18 amino acids. CDR1 and CDR2 (germline): SGHTA, FQGTGA. V lost 1 base, J lost 0 bases, and 6 bases stayed unmatched. The sample was peripheral blood. The chain has TRBV7-3 and TRBJ2-2; 9 nucleotides align to TRBD2. The sequence came from a man between 65 and 85 years old who had recovered from COVID-19. This CDR3 reads CASSLSNLAGSNTGELFF. For the CDR3, the DNA is TGTGCCAGCAGCTTAAGTAATCTAGCGGGATCGAACACCGGGGAGCTGTTTTTT.